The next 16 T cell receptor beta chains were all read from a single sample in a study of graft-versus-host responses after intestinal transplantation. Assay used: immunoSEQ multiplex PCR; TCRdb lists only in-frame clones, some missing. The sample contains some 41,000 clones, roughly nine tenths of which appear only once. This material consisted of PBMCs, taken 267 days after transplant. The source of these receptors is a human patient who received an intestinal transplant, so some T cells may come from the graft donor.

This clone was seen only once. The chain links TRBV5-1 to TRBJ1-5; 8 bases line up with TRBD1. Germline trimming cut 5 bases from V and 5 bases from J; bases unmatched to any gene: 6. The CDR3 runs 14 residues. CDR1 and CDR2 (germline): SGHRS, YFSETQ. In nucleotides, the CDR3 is TGCGCCAGCAGGGAGGGGACAGGTCATCAGCCCCAGCATTTT. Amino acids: CASREGTGHQPQHF.

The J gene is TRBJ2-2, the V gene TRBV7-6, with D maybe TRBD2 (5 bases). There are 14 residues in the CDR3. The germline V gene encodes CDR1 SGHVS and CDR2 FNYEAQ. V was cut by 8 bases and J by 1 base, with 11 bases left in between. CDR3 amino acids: CASWSGRNTGELFF. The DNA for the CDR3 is TGTGCCAGCTGGTCGGGGAGGAACACCGGGGAGCTGTTTTTT.

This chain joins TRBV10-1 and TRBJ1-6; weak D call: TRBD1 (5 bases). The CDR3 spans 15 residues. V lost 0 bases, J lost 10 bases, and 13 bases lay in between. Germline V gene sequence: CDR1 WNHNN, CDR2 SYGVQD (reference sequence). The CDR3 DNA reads TGCGCCAGCAGTGAGTCGGCAGGGCTCGGCTCACCCCTCCACTTT. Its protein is CASSESAGLGSPLHF.

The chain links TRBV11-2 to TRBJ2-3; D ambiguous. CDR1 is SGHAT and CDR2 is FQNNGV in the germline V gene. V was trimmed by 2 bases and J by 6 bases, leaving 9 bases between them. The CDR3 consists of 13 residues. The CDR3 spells CASSLPWTDTQYF. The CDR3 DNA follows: TGTGCCAGCAGCTTACCCTGGACCGATACGCAGTATTTT.

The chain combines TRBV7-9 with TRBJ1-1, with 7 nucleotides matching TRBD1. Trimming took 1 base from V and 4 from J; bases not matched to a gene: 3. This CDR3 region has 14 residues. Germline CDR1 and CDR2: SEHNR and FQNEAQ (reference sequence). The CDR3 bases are TGTGCCAGCAGCTTAGTACAGGGGAGCACTGAAGCTTTCTTT. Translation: CASSLVQGSTEAFF.

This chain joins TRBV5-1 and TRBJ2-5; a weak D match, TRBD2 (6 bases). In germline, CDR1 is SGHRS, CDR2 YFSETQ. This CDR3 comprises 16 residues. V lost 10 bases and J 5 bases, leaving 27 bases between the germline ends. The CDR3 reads CAGIRDSLAPWETQYF. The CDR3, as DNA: TGCGCCGGGATCCGGGACTCACTCGCGCCCTGGGAGACCCAGTACTTC. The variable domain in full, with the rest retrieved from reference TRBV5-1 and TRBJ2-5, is KAGVTQTPRYLIKTRGQQVTLSCSPISGHRSVSWYQQTPGQGLQFLFEYFSETQRNKGNFPGRFSGRQFSNSRSEMNVSTLELGDSALYLCAGIRDSLAPWETQYFGPGTRLLVL.

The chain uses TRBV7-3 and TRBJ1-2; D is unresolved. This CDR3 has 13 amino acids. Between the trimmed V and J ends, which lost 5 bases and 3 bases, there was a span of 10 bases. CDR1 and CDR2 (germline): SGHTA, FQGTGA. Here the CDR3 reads CASSLRHDYGYTF. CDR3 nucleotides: TGTGCCAGCAGCCTGAGACACGACTATGGCTACACCTTC.

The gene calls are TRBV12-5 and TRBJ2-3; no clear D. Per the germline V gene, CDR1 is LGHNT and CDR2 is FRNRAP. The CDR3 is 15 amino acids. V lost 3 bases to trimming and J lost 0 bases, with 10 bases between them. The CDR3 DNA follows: TGTGCTAGTGGTTTCCCGACCAATAGCACAGATACGCAGTATTTT. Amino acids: CASGFPTNSTDTQYF.

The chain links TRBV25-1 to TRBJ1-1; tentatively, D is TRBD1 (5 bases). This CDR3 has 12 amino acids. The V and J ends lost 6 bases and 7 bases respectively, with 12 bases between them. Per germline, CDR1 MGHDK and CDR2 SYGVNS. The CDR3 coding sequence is TGTGCCAGCAGGGGGGGGGTTTATGAAGCTTTCTTT. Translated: CASRGGVYEAFF.

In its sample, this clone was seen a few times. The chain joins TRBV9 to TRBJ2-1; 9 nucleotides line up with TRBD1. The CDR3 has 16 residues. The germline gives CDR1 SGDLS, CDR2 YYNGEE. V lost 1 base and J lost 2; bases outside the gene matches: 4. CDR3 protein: CASSVMGQGTYNEQFF. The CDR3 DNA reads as TGTGCCAGCAGCGTAATGGGACAGGGCACCTACAATGAGCAGTTCTTC. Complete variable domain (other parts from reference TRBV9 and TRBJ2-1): DSGVTQTPKHLITATGQRVTLRCSPRSGDLSVYWYQQSLDQGLQFLIQYYNGEERAKGNILERFSAQQFPDLHSELNLSSLELGDSALYFCASSVMGQGTYNEQFFGPGTRLTVL.

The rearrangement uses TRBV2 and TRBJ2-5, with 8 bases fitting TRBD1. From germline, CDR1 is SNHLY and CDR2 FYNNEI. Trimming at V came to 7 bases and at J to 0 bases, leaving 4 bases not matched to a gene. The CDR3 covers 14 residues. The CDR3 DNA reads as TGTGCCAGCACAAGGACAGGGTACCAAGAGACCCAGTACTTC. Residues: CASTRTGYQETQYF.

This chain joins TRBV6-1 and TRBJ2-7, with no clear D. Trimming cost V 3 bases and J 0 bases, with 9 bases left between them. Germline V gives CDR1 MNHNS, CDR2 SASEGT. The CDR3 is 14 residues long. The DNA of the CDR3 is TGTGCCAGCAGTGATCTCAGGAGCTCCTACGAGCAGTACTTC. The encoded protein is CASSDLRSSYEQYF.

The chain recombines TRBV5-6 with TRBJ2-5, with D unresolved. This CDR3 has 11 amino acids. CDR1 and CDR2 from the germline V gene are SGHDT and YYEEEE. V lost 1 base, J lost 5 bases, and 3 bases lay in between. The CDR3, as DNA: TGTGCCAGCAGCTTGAGGGAGACCCAGTACTTC. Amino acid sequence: CASSLRETQYF. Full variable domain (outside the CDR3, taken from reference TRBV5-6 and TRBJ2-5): DAGVTQSPTHLIKTRGQQVTLRCSPKSGHDTVSWYQQALGQGPQFIFQYYEEEERQRGNFPDRFSGHQFPNYSSELNVNALLLGDSALYLCASSLRETQYFGPGTRLLVL.

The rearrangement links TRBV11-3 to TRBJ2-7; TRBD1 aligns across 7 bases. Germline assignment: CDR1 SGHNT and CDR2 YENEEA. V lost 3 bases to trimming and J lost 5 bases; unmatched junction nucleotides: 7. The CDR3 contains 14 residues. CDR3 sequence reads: CASSLTGKVDEQYF. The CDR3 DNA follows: TGTGCCAGCAGCTTGACAGGGAAAGTGGACGAGCAGTACTTC.

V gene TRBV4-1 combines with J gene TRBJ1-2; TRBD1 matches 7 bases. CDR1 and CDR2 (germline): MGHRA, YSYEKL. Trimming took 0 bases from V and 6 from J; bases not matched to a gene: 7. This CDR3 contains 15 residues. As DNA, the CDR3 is TGCGCCAGCAGCCAAGATCAGGGGGTCCTAAATGGCTACACCTTC. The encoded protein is CASSQDQGVLNGYTF.

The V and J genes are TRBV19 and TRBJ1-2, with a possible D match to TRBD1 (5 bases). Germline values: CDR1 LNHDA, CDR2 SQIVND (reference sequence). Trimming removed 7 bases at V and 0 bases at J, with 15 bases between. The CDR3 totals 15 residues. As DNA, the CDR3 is TGTGCCAGTACCCCCCGGGGCAGCGCTAACTATGGCTACACCTTC. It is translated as CASTPRGSANYGYTF.